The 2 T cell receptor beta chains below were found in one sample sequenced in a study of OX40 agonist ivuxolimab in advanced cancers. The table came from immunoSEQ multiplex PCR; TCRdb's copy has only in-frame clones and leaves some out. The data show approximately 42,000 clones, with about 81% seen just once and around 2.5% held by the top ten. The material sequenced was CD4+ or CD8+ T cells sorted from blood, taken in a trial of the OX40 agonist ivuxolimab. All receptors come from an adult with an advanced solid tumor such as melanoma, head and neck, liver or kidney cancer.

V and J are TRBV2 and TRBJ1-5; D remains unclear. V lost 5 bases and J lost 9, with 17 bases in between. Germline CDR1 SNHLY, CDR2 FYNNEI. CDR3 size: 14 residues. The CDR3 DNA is TGTGCCAGCAGTCCAGGACTGGCCCGAAGGCCCCAGCATTTT. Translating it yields CASSPGLARRPQHF. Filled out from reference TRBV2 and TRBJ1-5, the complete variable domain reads EPEVTQTPSHQVTQMGQEVILRCVPISNHLYFYWYRQILGQKVEFLVSFYNNEISEKSEIFDDQFSVERPDGSNFTLKIRSTKLEDSAMYFCASSPGLARRPQHFGDGTRLSIL.

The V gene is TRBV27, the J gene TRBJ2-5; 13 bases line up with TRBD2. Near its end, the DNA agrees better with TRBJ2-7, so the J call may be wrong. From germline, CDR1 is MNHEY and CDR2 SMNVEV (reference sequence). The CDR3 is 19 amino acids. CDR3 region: CASSFEMGLAGSHHYEQYF. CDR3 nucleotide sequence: TGTGCCAGCAGTTTTGAAATGGGACTAGCGGGATCCCACCACTACGAGCAGTACTTC.